What follows are 29 T cell receptor beta chains derived from one specimen sequenced in a study of CD8+ T cells in alopecia areata. As the sequencing template, cDNA was produced by extracting RNA and reverse transcribing it. TCRdb's copy holds only in-frame clones and misses some; the assay was immunoSEQ multiplex PCR. The top ten hold around 0.46% of the sample, which has over 200,000 clones, approximately 61% seen once. The sequencing used CD4+ T cells sorted from blood, collected at week 0. These receptor sequences come from a human donor with alopecia areata.

The rearrangement uses TRBV30 and TRBJ1-2, with D unresolved. CDR3 length equals 12 residues. V dropped 6 bases and J dropped 4 bases, with 12 bases sitting between them. Per the germline V gene, CDR1 is GTSNPN and CDR2 is SVGIG (reference sequence). This CDR3 is CACERGSYGYTF. The CDR3 bases are TGTGCCTGCGAACGCGGGAGCTATGGCTACACCTTC.

About this clone: The junction and the germline gene differ at one end; a read error may be behind it. This chain uses TRBV5-1 with TRBJ2-2, with unresolved D. Germline lookup yields CDR1 SGHRS and CDR2 YFSETQ. The CDR3 contains 13 residues. The CDR3 sequence: CASRLEWAGELFF. CDR3 sequence (DNA): TGCGCCAGCAGATTGGAGTGGGCCGGGGAGCTGTTTTTT.

This clone was recorded only once. The CDR3 bases are TGTGCCTGGAGTCGGGGGGTGCTCTCCTACGAGCAGTACTTC. It specifies CAWSRGVLSYEQYF. The chain couples TRBV30 to TRBJ2-7; 7 bases agree with TRBD2. V dropped 2 bases and J dropped 0; count of bases not matched to a gene: 4. Germline V gives CDR1 GTSNPN, CDR2 SVGIG (reference sequence). This CDR3 region has 14 residues.

This clone turned up a few times. The chain recombines TRBV29-1 with TRBJ1-2; TRBD1 agrees at 9 bases. Germline CDR1 SQVTM, CDR2 ANQGSEA. This CDR3 spans 14 amino acids. The J segment lost 7 bases and the V segment lost 6 bases, leaving 12 bases of the junction unmatched. The CDR3 loop reads CSVPGQGRTAGYTF. CDR3 DNA sequence: TGCAGCGTCCCGGGACAGGGAAGGACGGCTGGCTACACCTTC.

This clone was seen ten or more times. J is TRBJ1-5 and V is TRBV23-1; D might be TRBD1 (5 bases). TRBV23-1 is given ORF status, its function remaining uncertain. Deletions cut 9 bases from V and 6 bases from J, with 15 bases between. This CDR3 is built from 13 residues. The CDR3 protein is CARHRGMCQPQHF. The CDR3, as DNA: TGCGCCAGGCACCGGGGGATGTGTCAGCCCCAGCATTTT.

V and J are TRBV25-1 and TRBJ2-7; D uncertain. Trimming took off 10 bases at V and 2 bases at J, with 15 bases between the two ends. Germline V lookup: CDR1 MGHDK, CDR2 SYGVNS. The length of the CDR3 is 13 residues. The CDR3 DNA sequence: TGTGCCACCAAAGGTCTGGGCCCCTACGAGCAGTACTTC. Translation: CATKGLGPYEQYF.

This clone was observed a handful of times. The V call is TRBV4-1, the J call TRBJ2-1, with D perhaps matching TRBD2 (6 bases). CDR3 length: 16 residues. CDR1 is MGHRA, CDR2 YSYEKL, per germline. The germline V and J ends were trimmed by 2 bases and 3 bases, with 14 bases remaining between them. For the CDR3, the DNA is TGCGCCAGCAGCCAAATGATGGTAGCGGTCTACAATGAGCAGTTCTTC. It encodes CASSQMMVAVYNEQFF.

This chain uses TRBV5-1 with TRBJ1-4, with D perhaps matching TRBD1 (5 bases). The germline V gene has CDR1 SGHRS and CDR2 YFSETQ. Deletions cut 5 bases from V and 8 bases from J, with 19 bases between. The CDR3 consists of 15 residues. For the CDR3, the DNA is TGCGCCAGCAGGGCGGGGCGAAGCGGGGACGAAAAACTGTTTTTT. The encoded protein is CASRAGRSGDEKLFF.

For the CDR3, the DNA is TGCGCCAGCGGAATCTGGGAGCAGTACTTC. Translation: CASGIWEQYF. J is TRBJ2-7 and V is TRBV23-1; no firm D call. TRBV23-1 is known as an ORF, though its function is uncertain. V was trimmed by 8 bases and J by 7 bases, leaving 9 bases between them. The CDR3 runs to 10 residues.

This chain uses TRBV5-8 with TRBJ2-2; perhaps TRBD1 as D (6 bases). The germline V gene encodes CDR1 SGHTS and CDR2 YDEGEE. The ends were cut back, 1 base at V and 5 bases at J, with 12 bases in the middle. The CDR3 consists of 15 residues. CDR3 sequence reads: CASSLLQGITGELFF. CDR3 bases: TGTGCCAGCAGCTTGTTACAGGGAATAACCGGGGAGCTGTTTTTT. The whole variable domain, filled in from reference TRBV5-8 and TRBJ2-2, reads EAGVTQSPTHLIKTRGQQATLRCSPISGHTSVYWYQQALGLGLQFLLWYDEGEERNRGNFPPRFSGRQFPNYSSELNVNALELEDSALYLCASSLLQGITGELFFGEGSRLTVL.

This chain joins TRBV30 and TRBJ2-7, with a tentative D call TRBD2 (6 bases). Germline-derived CDR1 and CDR2 are GTSNPN and SVGIG (reference sequence). Trimming took 5 bases from V and 2 from J, leaving 13 bases between them. The length of the CDR3 is 13 residues. CDR3 sequence reads: CAWGRYTTYEQYF. The CDR3 bases are TGTGCCTGGGGGAGGTACACCACCTACGAGCAGTACTTC. Combining the CDR3 with reference TRBV30 and TRBJ2-7 gives the whole variable domain SQTIHQWPATLVQPVGSPLSLECTVEGTSNPNLYWYRQAAGRGLQLLFYSVGIGQISSEVPQNLSASRPQDRQFILSSKKLLLSDSGFYLCAWGRYTTYEQYFGPGTRLTVT.

This sequence joins TRBV30 and TRBJ2-3, with no clear D. Germline CDR1 and CDR2: GTSNPN and SVGIG (reference sequence). The CDR3 contains 15 residues. V was cut by 0 bases and J by 0 bases, with 10 bases left in between. The CDR3 loop is CAWSVLEFSTDTQYF. CDR3 in DNA: TGTGCCTGGAGTGTTTTAGAGTTTAGCACAGATACGCAGTATTTT.

The chain couples TRBV7-2 to TRBJ1-1; D remains ambiguous. Looked up from germline, CDR1 is SGHTA and CDR2 is FQGNSA. V was cut by 1 base and J by 4 bases, with 10 bases left in between. The CDR3 extends over 14 amino acids. The CDR3 sequence: CASSLGRIPTEAFF. CDR3 in DNA: TGTGCCAGCAGCTTAGGCAGGATTCCCACTGAAGCTTTCTTT. Variable domain in full (rest from reference TRBV7-2 and TRBJ1-1): GAGVSQSPSNKVTEKGKDVELRCDPISGHTALYWYRQSLGQGLEFLIYFQGNSAPDKSGLPSDRFSAERTGGSVSTLTIQRTQQEDSAVYLCASSLGRIPTEAFFGQGTRLTVV.

V is TRBV7-3 and J is TRBJ2-2, with D unresolved. The CDR3 spans 13 residues. Trimming stripped 1 base from V and 6 bases from J, with 6 bases between. Germline assignment: CDR1 SGHTA and CDR2 FQGTGA. The CDR3 nucleotides are TGTGCCAGCAGCTTAATAGGCCCCGGGGAGCTGTTTTTT. This codes for CASSLIGPGELFF.

This clone has just a few counts. V and J are TRBV14 and TRBJ1-4; possibly TRBD1 for D (5 bases). The CDR3 consists of 16 residues. Trimming pared 1 base from V and 10 bases from J, leaving 19 bases between. Germline V gene data show CDR1 as SGHDN and CDR2 as FVKESK. CDR3 sequence reads: CASSQVVGALGGKLFF. CDR3 DNA sequence: TGTGCCAGCAGCCAAGTGGTTGGGGCTTTAGGTGGAAAACTGTTTTTT.

This sequence joins TRBV25-1 and TRBJ2-5; 7 bases map to TRBD1. The better agreement between TRBJ2-7 and the DNA end casts doubt on the J call. Germline assignment: CDR1 MGHDK and CDR2 SYGVNS. CDR3 size: 15 residues. CDR3 sequence (DNA): TGTGCCAGCAGTGAATACGGGACAGCCAACGACGAGCAGTACTTC. Encoded protein: CASSEYGTANDEQYF.

This clone was picked up a small number of times. CDR3 in amino acids: CASSEGTDTQYF. CDR3 DNA sequence: TGCGCCAGCAGCGAGGGCACAGATACGCAGTATTTT. The rearrangement uses TRBV5-1 and TRBJ2-3, with D unresolved. The V gene lost 4 bases and the J gene lost 1 base, with 4 bases spanning the gap. The CDR3 is 12 amino acids. The germline V gene has CDR1 SGHRS and CDR2 YFSETQ.

The V call is TRBV30, the J call TRBJ1-2, with D unresolved. Trimming took off 0 bases at V and 4 bases at J, with 9 bases between the two ends. The germline gives CDR1 GTSNPN, CDR2 SVGIG (reference sequence). This CDR3 has 13 residues. The CDR3 sequence is CAWSVAWGYGYTF. The CDR3 DNA reads TGTGCCTGGAGTGTAGCTTGGGGCTATGGCTACACCTTC.

Only a few counts were recorded for this clone. The gene calls are TRBV19 and TRBJ1-5; D uncertain. The CDR3 length is 12 residues. V lost 2 bases to trimming and J lost 7 bases, with 6 bases between them. Germline V gene lookup returns CDR1 LNHDA and CDR2 SQIVND (reference sequence). CDR3 sequence: CASSIPEQPQHF. In DNA form, the CDR3 reads TGTGCCAGTAGTATACCAGAACAGCCCCAGCATTTT.

The chain links TRBV15 to TRBJ2-3, with TRBD2 matching 10 bases. The CDR3 has 16 residues. V lost 2 bases to trimming and J lost 2 bases; unmatched junction nucleotides: 4. Germline-derived CDR1 and CDR2 are LNHNV and YYDKDF (reference sequence). CDR3: CATSRLAGAVTDTQYF. CDR3 coding DNA: TGTGCCACCAGCAGACTAGCGGGGGCCGTCACAGATACGCAGTATTTT.

The chain joins TRBV5-1 to TRBJ2-1, with 10 bases identical to TRBD2. This CDR3 comprises 15 residues. From germline, CDR1 is SGHRS and CDR2 YFSETQ. The J segment lost 7 bases and the V segment lost 1 base, leaving 5 bases of the junction unmatched. The CDR3 nucleotides are TGCGCCAGCAGCTTGACTAGCGGGACTGGGAATGAGCAGTTCTTC. This translates into CASSLTSGTGNEQFF.

This clone was detected a few times. The chain is built from TRBV13 and TRBJ1-2; 9 bases are a match to TRBD1. The V segment lost 4 bases and the J segment 4 bases; nucleotides outside the gene matches: 4. CDR1 is PRHDT, CDR2 FYEKMQ, per germline (reference sequence). The CDR3 has 14 residues. The CDR3 protein is CASSSRTGAYGYTF. Written as DNA, the CDR3 is TGTGCCAGCAGCTCCCGGACAGGGGCCTATGGCTACACCTTC.

Ten or more counts support this clone. The chain is built from TRBV30 and TRBJ2-1; D possibly corresponds to TRBD1 (6 bases). Germline-derived CDR1 and CDR2 are GTSNPN and SVGIG (reference sequence). V shed 1 base and J shed 14 bases, with 18 bases lying between them. The CDR3 totals 13 residues. The CDR3 loop reads CAWSAPGVPGKFF. CDR3 in DNA: TGTGCCTGGAGTGCTCCAGGGGTCCCCGGAAAGTTCTTC.

The rearrangement links TRBV7-2 to TRBJ1-5, with TRBD1 matching 8 bases. This CDR3 contains 15 residues. The V and J ends lost 8 bases and 3 bases, in that order; junction bases with no gene match: 9. Germline V gives CDR1 SGHTA, CDR2 FQGNSA. CDR3 protein: CASGRWTGHNQPQHF. CDR3 sequence (DNA): TGTGCCAGCGGACGATGGACAGGGCACAATCAGCCCCAGCATTTT.

In its sample, this clone was seen a few times. V and J are TRBV11-2 and TRBJ1-2; D is uncertain. This CDR3 comprises 14 residues. CDR1 and CDR2 (germline): SGHAT, FQNNGV. The V end lost 5 bases, the J end lost 3 bases, and 13 bases lay between the germline ends. The CDR3 nucleotides are TGTGCCAGCAGCCCCCGAGGAACCTACTATGGCTACACCTTC. It is translated as CASSPRGTYYGYTF. Combining the CDR3 with reference TRBV11-2 and TRBJ1-2 gives the whole variable domain EAGVAQSPRYKIIEKRQSVAFWCNPISGHATLYWYQQILGQGPKLLIQFQNNGVVDDSQLPKDRFSAERLKGVDSTLKIQPAKLEDSAVYLCASSPRGTYYGYTFGSGTRLTVV.

The chain has TRBV10-3 and TRBJ1-1; D is unresolved. The V gene lost 4 bases and the J gene lost 6 bases, with 15 bases spanning the gap. Germline V gene lookup returns CDR1 ENHRY and CDR2 SYGVKD. The CDR3 is 14 amino acids. The CDR3 DNA reads TGTGCCATCAGTGTCGGGGATATCGGGTCTGAAGCTTTCTTT. The encoded protein is CAISVGDIGSEAFF.

This clone was seen more than once but under ten times. The V call is TRBV19, the J call TRBJ2-1, with TRBD2 matching 7 bases. CDR3 size: 19 residues. Trimming at V came to 5 bases and at J to 3 bases, leaving 19 bases not matched to a gene. CDR1 is LNHDA, CDR2 SQIVND, per germline (reference sequence). The CDR3 sequence: CASSARGRGRASLYNEQFF. Written as DNA, the CDR3 is TGTGCCAGTAGTGCCCGAGGGCGTGGGAGGGCCTCCCTCTACAATGAGCAGTTCTTC.

The rearrangement links TRBV2 to TRBJ2-1; D may be TRBD2 (5 bases). CDR1 is SNHLY, CDR2 FYNNEI, per germline. The CDR3 loop spans 13 amino acids. The V end was cut by 6 bases, the J end by 3 bases, with 9 bases between. DNA for the CDR3: TGTGCCAGCAGCGAGGGCTACTACAATGAGCAGTTCTTC. This codes for CASSEGYYNEQFF.

This rearrangement joins TRBV6-5 to TRBJ1-2; 7 bases agree with TRBD1. Germline V gene data show CDR1 as MNHEY and CDR2 as SVGAGI. The J segment lost 4 bases and the V segment lost 4 bases, leaving 6 bases of the junction unmatched. The CDR3 is made up of 14 amino acids. CDR3: CASSSGQLTYGYTF. Written as DNA, the CDR3 is TGTGCCAGCAGTTCGGGACAGTTAACCTATGGCTACACCTTC.